Listed here are 31 T cell receptor beta chains from one sample, sequenced in a study of cytomegalovirus exposure and HLA in healthy donors. The primer mix had 60 Vbeta and 13 Jbeta primers. TCRdb's copy holds only in-frame clones and misses some; the assay was immunoSEQ multiplex PCR. The sample holds about 130,000 clones, over 75% seen once. Sequenced sample: PBMCs. These receptors were collected from a man aged 30-40 years in good health.

The chain carries TRBV19 and TRBJ2-7; the match to TRBD1 covers 8 bases. Germline V gene sequence: CDR1 LNHDA, CDR2 SQIVND (reference sequence). With V trimmed by 5 bases and J by 3 bases, 6 bases remained unmatched. This CDR3 has 14 amino acids. This chain's CDR3 is CASSWEQGDYEQYF. CDR3 DNA sequence: TGTGCCAGTAGTTGGGAACAGGGGGACTACGAGCAGTACTTC. The full variable domain, rest sourced from reference TRBV19 and TRBJ2-7, is DGGITQSPKYLFRKEGQNVTLSCEQNLNHDAMYWYRQDPGQGLRLIYYSQIVNDFQKGDIAEGYSVSREKKESFPLTVTSAQKNPTAFYLCASSWEQGDYEQYFGPGTRLTVT.

CDR3 region: CASSYRGTHGEKLFF. CDR3 nucleotides: TGTGCCAGCAGTTATAGGGGAACCCACGGCGAAAAACTGTTTTTT. The rearrangement links TRBV6-7 to TRBJ1-4; weak D call: TRBD1 (5 bases). Being an ORF, TRBV6-7 has a function that is uncertain. V lost 3 bases to trimming and J lost 8 bases, with 16 bases between them. The CDR3 contains 15 residues.

This rearrangement joins TRBV11-2 to TRBJ2-1; no firm D call. V lost 0 bases to trimming and J lost 7 bases, with 13 bases between them. This CDR3 is 15 amino acids long. Germline values: CDR1 SGHAT, CDR2 FQNNGV. The CDR3 nucleotides are TGTGCCAGCAGCTTAGATACACGCCTTTCGAATGAGCAGTTCTTC. Translation gives CASSLDTRLSNEQFF.

As for this clone: Other nucleotide sequences from this sample produce the same CDR3. The CDR3 DNA sequence: TGTGCCAGCACCGGCGGGACAGGGTTTCGGGAGCAGTACTTC. Amino acid sequence: CASTGGTGFREQYF. The rearrangement uses TRBV6-6 and TRBJ2-7, with TRBD1 matching over 9 bases. The CDR3 runs to 14 residues. V dropped 7 bases and J dropped 7; count of bases not matched to a gene: 11. Per germline, CDR1 MNHNY and CDR2 SVGAGI (reference sequence).

The chain couples TRBV6-6 to TRBJ2-3; 8 bases map to TRBD2. The V gene's germline CDR1 is MNHNY and CDR2 SVGAGI (reference sequence). The V segment lost 2 bases and the J segment 6 bases; nucleotides outside the gene matches: 7. The CDR3 sequence is 15 residues long. CDR3 amino acids: CASSYRAGDGDTQYF. CDR3 coding DNA: TGTGCCAGCAGTTACCGAGCGGGAGATGGGGATACGCAGTATTTT.

This clone was observed a single time. The J gene is TRBJ2-3, the V gene TRBV7-9; 9 bases fit TRBD2. J gave up 2 bases and V 5 bases, and 11 bases lay outside the gene matches. This CDR3 region has 17 residues. The germline CDR1 and CDR2 sequences are SEHNR and FQNEAQ (reference sequence). CDR3 sequence reads: CASSLGTSLIPTDTQYF. CDR3 in DNA: TGTGCCAGCAGCCTTGGGACTAGCTTAATTCCCACAGATACGCAGTATTTT.

The gene calls are TRBV7-3 and TRBJ2-2; the D gene is possibly TRBD1 (6 bases). Trimming took off 3 bases at V and 5 bases at J, with 16 bases between the two ends. CDR3 size: 16 residues. Germline CDR1 is SGHTA and CDR2 is FQGTGA. This chain's CDR3 is CASSFTTGTKTGELFF. The DNA for the CDR3 is TGTGCCAGCAGCTTTACTACCGGGACAAAGACCGGGGAGCTGTTTTTT.

The rearrangement joins TRBV5-4 to TRBJ2-1; TRBD2 matches at 7 bases. CDR3 length equals 14 residues. The junction had 11 bases not matched to a gene; V was cut back by 4 bases and J by 10 bases. Germline CDR1 is SGHNT and CDR2 is YYREEE (reference sequence). CDR3 coding DNA: TGTGCCAGCAGCCCCGCGGGACTAACAAGCGAGCAGTTCTTC. This codes for CASSPAGLTSEQFF.

The CDR3 sequence is CASSLAAGGFSGNTIYF. In DNA, the CDR3 is TGCGCCAGCAGCTTGGCGGCAGGGGGCTTCTCTGGAAACACCATATATTTT. The chain is built from TRBV5-1 and TRBJ1-3, with 8 bases that match TRBD1. This CDR3 region has 17 residues. The trim removed 0 bases at V and 0 bases at J, leaving 5 bases unmatched. Germline values: CDR1 SGHRS, CDR2 YFSETQ.

The chain couples TRBV9 to TRBJ1-6; D gene ambiguous. Trimming took 3 bases from V and 5 from J, leaving 12 bases between them. This CDR3 is 15 amino acids long. Germline CDR1 reads SGDLS; CDR2 reads YYNGEE. CDR3 nucleotides: TGTGCCAGCAGCGCCTCCTACAGCCATAATTCACCCCTCCACTTT. Protein: CASSASYSHNSPLHF.

This clone was counted once. The gene calls are TRBV11-3 and TRBJ1-2, with D unresolved. CDR3 length equals 12 residues. The V and J ends lost 5 bases and 4 bases respectively, with 8 bases between them. CDR1 is SGHNT and CDR2 is YENEEA in the germline V gene. The CDR3 DNA follows: TGTGCCAGCAGCGGCGACTCCTATGGCTACACCTTC. This codes for CASSGDSYGYTF.

The table lists this clone with a few counts. This chain joins TRBV7-9 and TRBJ1-2, with D unclear. This CDR3 has 14 residues. V was pared by 7 bases and J by 4 bases, with 16 bases between. Germline V lookup: CDR1 SEHNR, CDR2 FQNEAQ (reference sequence). In nucleotides, the CDR3 is TGTGCCAGCAATTTGGAGGATCGCTTCTATGGCTACACCTTC. Residues: CASNLEDRFYGYTF.

J is TRBJ2-7 and V is TRBV27; tentatively, D is TRBD2 (6 bases). V dropped 5 bases and J dropped 4 bases, with 18 bases sitting between them. This CDR3 has 15 residues. Looked up from germline, CDR1 is MNHEY and CDR2 is SMNVEV (reference sequence). The chain's CDR3 is CASSTARGPFYEQYF. DNA for the CDR3: TGTGCCAGCAGTACCGCGCGGGGACCCTTTTACGAGCAGTACTTC.

This clone was counted a few times. The chain recombines TRBV6-5 with TRBJ2-7, with 10 bases lining up with TRBD2. J lost 4 bases, V lost 8 bases, and 8 bases had no gene match. This CDR3 is built from 14 residues. Germline V gene sequence: CDR1 MNHEY, CDR2 SVGAGI. The CDR3 spells CASSGGSGGYEQYF. CDR3 bases: TGTGCCAGCTCGGGTGGTAGCGGGGGGTACGAGCAGTACTTC.

J is TRBJ2-5 and V is TRBV5-1; D might be TRBD1 (6 bases). The CDR3 is 15 residues long. CDR1 is SGHRS, CDR2 YFSETQ, per germline. Trimming took off 4 bases at V and 5 bases at J, with 18 bases between the two ends. CDR3 region: CASSKVVGQGETQYF. The DNA of the CDR3 is TGCGCCAGCAGCAAGGTGGTGGGCCAGGGGGAGACCCAGTACTTC.

The chain has TRBV19 and TRBJ1-5; no reliable D call. Trimming cost V 3 bases and J 2 bases, with 11 bases left between them. CDR3 length equals 15 residues. Germline-derived CDR1 and CDR2 are LNHDA and SQIVND (reference sequence). CDR3: CASSISLAGNQPQHF. CDR3 coding DNA: TGTGCCAGTAGTATCAGTTTGGCAGGCAATCAGCCCCAGCATTTT.

The V gene is TRBV7-9, the J gene TRBJ1-1; D is possibly TRBD1 (6 bases). The germline V gene has CDR1 SEHNR and CDR2 FQNEAQ (reference sequence). This CDR3 spans 15 amino acids. Trimming took off 5 bases at V and 0 bases at J, with 13 bases between the two ends. Here the CDR3 DNA reads TGTGCCAGCAGCCTCGGCGCAGGGGTGAACACTGAAGCTTTCTTT. Its protein product is CASSLGAGVNTEAFF.

The chain combines TRBV5-1 with TRBJ2-6; TRBD2 agrees at 8 bases. V lost 2 bases, J lost 0 bases, and 13 bases stayed unmatched. The CDR3 runs to 20 residues. Germline V gene lookup returns CDR1 SGHRS and CDR2 YFSETQ. The DNA of the CDR3 is TGCGCCAGCAGCTTAGCTCCCGGGACTAGTGACTTCTCTGGGGCCAACGTCCTGACTTTC. Translated: CASSLAPGTSDFSGANVLTF.

The chain uses TRBV7-3 and TRBJ2-1; the match to TRBD2 covers 7 bases. Germline V gives CDR1 SGHTA, CDR2 FQGTGA. V lost 3 bases to trimming and J lost 0 bases; unmatched junction nucleotides: 2. CDR3 length: 15 amino acids. CDR3 bases: TGTGCCAGCAGCTTGGGACTAACCTCCTACAATGAGCAGTTCTTC. Its protein is CASSLGLTSYNEQFF.

This chain uses TRBV7-2 with TRBJ2-1; 10 bases match TRBD2. V lost 5 bases, J lost 7 bases, and 14 bases stayed unmatched. Germline assignment: CDR1 SGHTA and CDR2 FQGNSA. This CDR3 is 17 amino acids long. The CDR3 sequence is CASSPNYLAGVRNEQFF. The CDR3 region has the DNA TGTGCCAGCAGCCCAAACTATCTAGCGGGAGTTCGTAATGAGCAGTTCTTC.

The CDR3, as DNA: TGTGCCAGCAGCTTAGAGCCGGGAGGGCAAGAGACCCAGTACTTC. Its protein product is CASSLEPGGQETQYF. V usage is TRBV11-2 and J usage is TRBJ2-5, with TRBD2 matching 8 bases. Germline-derived CDR1 and CDR2 are SGHAT and FQNNGV. The CDR3 has 15 residues. The J segment lost 2 bases and the V segment lost 0 bases, leaving 2 bases of the junction unmatched.

The chain uses TRBV30 and TRBJ2-1; 13 bases are a match to TRBD2. The CDR3 sequence is 16 residues long. The V gene's germline CDR1 is GTSNPN and CDR2 SVGIG (reference sequence). V was pared by 0 bases and J by 9 bases, with 8 bases of the junction left unmatched. In nucleotides, the CDR3 is TGTGCCTGGAGTGTACTCGGACTAGCGGGAGTAGGTGAGCAGTTCTTC. It codes for CAWSVLGLAGVGEQFF.

A few counts support this clone. This chain uses TRBV2 with TRBJ1-5; D gene unclear. CDR1 and CDR2 (germline): SNHLY, FYNNEI. Trimming cost V 6 bases and J 0 bases, with 18 bases left between them. The length of the CDR3 is 17 residues. Here the CDR3 DNA reads TGTGCCAGCAGCCCACGCGGCGGCGGTTTTAGCAATCAGCCCCAGCATTTT. This gives the protein CASSPRGGGFSNQPQHF.

The genes are TRBV7-3 and TRBJ2-6; 7 bases match TRBD2. Losses at the gene ends were 0 bases for V and 2 bases for J; bases not matched to a gene: 1. Germline V CDR1 and CDR2: SGHTA, FQGTGA. There are 16 residues in the CDR3. The CDR3 coding sequence is TGTGCCAGCAGCTTAACGGGGGGGACTGGGGCCAACGTCCTGACTTTC. Translation: CASSLTGGTGANVLTF.

The chain employs TRBV28 and TRBJ2-1; no reliable D call. Trimming stripped 2 bases from V and 12 bases from J, with 17 bases between. This CDR3 has 14 residues. Germline V gene lookup returns CDR1 MDHEN and CDR2 SYDVKM. The CDR3 DNA is TGTGCCAGCAGTTTAGCGATCGTGACCCGAGGGCAGTTCTTC. The encoded protein is CASSLAIVTRGQFF.

In its sample, this clone was seen a few times. V and J are TRBV21-1 and TRBJ2-7; whether TRBD1, the table's D call, matches the DNA was not checked. TRBV21-1 is deemed a pseudogene. The CDR3 runs to 10 residues. CDR3 in amino acids: CASRHYEQYF. CDR3 nucleotide sequence: TGTGCCAGCAGACACTACGAGCAGTACTTC.

The chain has TRBV7-2 and TRBJ2-7; TRBD2 is a possible D gene (5 bases). Germline V lookup: CDR1 SGHTA, CDR2 FQGNSA. This CDR3 contains 15 residues. With 7 bases removed from V and 1 base from J, the gap between germline ends came to 17 bases. CDR3 loop: CASTRALGGSYEQYF. For the CDR3, the DNA is TGTGCCAGCACCCGGGCCCTCGGCGGGTCCTACGAGCAGTACTTC.

The J gene is TRBJ2-1, the V gene TRBV4-3, with TRBD2 matching over 7 bases. Germline CDR1 and CDR2: LGHNA and YSLEER. The CDR3 extends over 16 amino acids. With 2 bases clipped from V and 4 bases from J, the junction kept 8 bases outside the gene matches. The DNA of the CDR3 is TGCGCCAGCAGCCAACGCATGGGAGGGAGTTACAATGAGCAGTTCTTC. Amino acid sequence: CASSQRMGGSYNEQFF.

The chain is built from TRBV9 and TRBJ1-4, with 7 bases identical to TRBD1. The CDR3 has 15 residues. Germline V gene data show CDR1 as SGDLS and CDR2 as YYNGEE. Trimming cost V 4 bases and J 5 bases; bases outside gene matches: 8. CDR3 coding DNA: TGTGCCAGCAGCCCCTCGGACAGGACCAATGAAAAACTGTTTTTT. As protein: CASSPSDRTNEKLFF.

The rearrangement joins TRBV27 to TRBJ1-2; TRBD1 agrees at 8 bases. Germline CDR1 reads MNHEY; CDR2 reads SMNVEV (reference sequence). Trimming cost V 0 bases and J 4 bases; bases outside gene matches: 13. The CDR3 loop spans 18 amino acids. In DNA, the CDR3 is TGTGCCAGCAGTTTATCGAAGTTGAGGACAGGGACCTTCTATGGCTACACCTTC. Protein sequence: CASSLSKLRTGTFYGYTF.

V is TRBV6-1 and J is TRBJ2-7; D ambiguous. CDR1 is MNHNS, CDR2 SASEGT, per germline. The CDR3 contains 13 residues. The V and J ends lost 8 bases and 3 bases respectively, with 14 bases between them. The CDR3 bases are TGTGCCAGCCTCAAAGAGAGGCACTACGAGCAGTACTTC. Translation gives CASLKERHYEQYF.